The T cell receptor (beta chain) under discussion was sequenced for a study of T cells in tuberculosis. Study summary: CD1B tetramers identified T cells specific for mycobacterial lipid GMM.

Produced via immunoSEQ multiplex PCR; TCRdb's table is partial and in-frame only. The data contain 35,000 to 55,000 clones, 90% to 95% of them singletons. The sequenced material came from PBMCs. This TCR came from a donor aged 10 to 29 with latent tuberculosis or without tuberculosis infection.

The CDR3 protein is CASSWDRNTDTQYF. As DNA, the CDR3 is TGTGCCAGCAGCTGGGACAGAAACACAGATACGCAGTATTTT. The genes are TRBV5-6 and TRBJ2-3, with 7 bases aligning to TRBD1. This CDR3 comprises 14 residues. Germline V gives CDR1 SGHDT, CDR2 YYEEEE. Trimming took 3 bases from V and 2 from J; bases not matched to a gene: 3.